This TCR beta chain was sequenced for a study of CD8+ T cells in alopecia areata. Extraction of RNA preceded its reverse transcription into cDNA, which served as the sequencing template. TCRdb keeps only in-frame clones here, not all; method: immunoSEQ multiplex PCR. The sample gives some 44,000 clones, more than 90% of which show up once; under 20% is in the top ten. Regarding this clone: What it binds is unknown.

The V end was cut by 1 base, the J end by 4 bases, with 14 bases between. The CDR3 contains 16 residues. In germline, CDR1 is SGHTA, CDR2 FQGNSA. Study-level findings and limits: There were also resident alphabeta T cells of normal skin sequenced in scalp samples. Affected lesional scalp, above all in alopecia totalis/universalis, was more clonal than normal scalp.

Treatment defined: oral pan-JAK inhibitor, 5-10 mg twice daily. This clonotype was sampled from a human donor with alopecia areata. The V and J genes are TRBV7-2 and TRBJ2-1; the D gene could be TRBD1 or TRBD2 (7 bases each). Sequenced here: CD8+ T cells sorted from blood, sampled at week 24, from a patient treated with tofacitinib. CDR3: CASSLGEGADYNEQFF. In DNA, the CDR3 is TGTGCCAGCAGCTTAGGGGAGGGGGCGGATTACAATGAGCAGTTCTTC.